This TCR beta chain was retrieved from a study of CD8 T cells in Susac syndrome. CDR1 is DFQATT, CDR2 SNEGSKA, per germline (reference sequence). This CDR3 contains 13 residues. V was pared by 4 bases and J by 3 bases, with 4 bases of the junction left unmatched. A quantity of about 0.5 to 1 ug RNA underwent reverse transcription using random hexamers. From the immunoSEQ multiplex PCR reads, TCRdb called clonotypes with MiXCR, one entry per CDR3 protein. The repertoire has 80,000 or so distinct CDR3 sequences, 94% of them found once; the top ten carry over 0.45%. CD8+ and CD4+ T cells circulating in blood were sequenced for TCR beta.

The rearrangement uses TRBV20-1 and TRBJ2-7, with 9 bases lining up with TRBD1. The specimen sequenced was CD8+ T cells from PBMCs. This receptor was identified in a human donor with Susac syndrome. This chain's CDR3 is CSAIRDRDYEQYF. For the CDR3, the DNA is TGCAGTGCTATCCGGGACAGGGACTACGAGCAGTACTTC.